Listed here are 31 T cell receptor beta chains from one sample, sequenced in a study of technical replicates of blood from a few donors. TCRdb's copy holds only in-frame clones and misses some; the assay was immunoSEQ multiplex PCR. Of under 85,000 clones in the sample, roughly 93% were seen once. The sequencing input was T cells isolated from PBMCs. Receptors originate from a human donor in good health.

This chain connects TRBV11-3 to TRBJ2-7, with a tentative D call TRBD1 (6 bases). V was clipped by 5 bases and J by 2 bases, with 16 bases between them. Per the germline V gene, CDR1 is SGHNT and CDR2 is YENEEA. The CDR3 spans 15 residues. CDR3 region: CASSPFLGTTYEQYF. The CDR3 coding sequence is TGTGCCAGCAGCCCATTCCTCGGGACAACCTACGAGCAGTACTTC.

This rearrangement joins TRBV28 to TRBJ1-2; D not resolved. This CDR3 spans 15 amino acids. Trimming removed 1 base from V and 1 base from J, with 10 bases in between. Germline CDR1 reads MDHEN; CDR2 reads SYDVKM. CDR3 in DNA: TGTGCCAGCAGTTTATTTCAGGTCGTTAACTATGGCTACACCTTC. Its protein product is CASSLFQVVNYGYTF.

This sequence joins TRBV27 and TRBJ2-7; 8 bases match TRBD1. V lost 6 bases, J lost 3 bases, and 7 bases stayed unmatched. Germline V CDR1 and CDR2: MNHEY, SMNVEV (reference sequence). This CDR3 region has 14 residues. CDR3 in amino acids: CASRKGQEFYEQYF. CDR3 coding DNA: TGTGCCAGCAGAAAGGGACAGGAGTTCTACGAGCAGTACTTC.

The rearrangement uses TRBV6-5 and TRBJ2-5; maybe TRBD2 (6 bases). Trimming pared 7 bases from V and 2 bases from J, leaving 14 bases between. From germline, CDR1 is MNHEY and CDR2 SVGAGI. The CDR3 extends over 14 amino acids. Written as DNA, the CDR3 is TGTGCCAGCAATTGGGGACTGGCACAAGAGACCCAGTACTTC. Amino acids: CASNWGLAQETQYF.

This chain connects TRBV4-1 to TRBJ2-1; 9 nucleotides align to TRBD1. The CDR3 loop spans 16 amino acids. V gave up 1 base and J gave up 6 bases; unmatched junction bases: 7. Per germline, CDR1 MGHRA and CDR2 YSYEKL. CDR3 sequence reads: CASSQVGTGTGNEQFF. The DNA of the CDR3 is TGCGCCAGCAGCCAAGTGGGGACAGGGACAGGCAATGAGCAGTTCTTC.

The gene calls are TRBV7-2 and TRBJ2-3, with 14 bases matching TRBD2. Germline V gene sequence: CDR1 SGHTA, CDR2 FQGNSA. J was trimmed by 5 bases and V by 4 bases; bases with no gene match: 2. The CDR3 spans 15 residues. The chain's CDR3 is CASSSTSGREDTQYF. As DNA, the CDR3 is TGTGCCAGCAGCTCGACTAGCGGGAGGGAAGATACGCAGTATTTT.

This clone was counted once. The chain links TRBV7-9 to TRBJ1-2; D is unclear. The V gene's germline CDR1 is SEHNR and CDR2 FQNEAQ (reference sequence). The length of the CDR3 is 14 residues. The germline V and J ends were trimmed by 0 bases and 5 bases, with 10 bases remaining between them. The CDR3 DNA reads TGTGCCAGCAGCTTAGCGAGAGGTGTATATGGCTACACCTTC. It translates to CASSLARGVYGYTF.

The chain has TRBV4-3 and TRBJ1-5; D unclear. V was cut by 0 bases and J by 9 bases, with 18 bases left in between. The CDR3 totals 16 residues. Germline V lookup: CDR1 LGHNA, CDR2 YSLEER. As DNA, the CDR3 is TGCGCCAGCAGCCAAGATCGGGTGAAGCTTTCATCGCCCCAGCATTTT. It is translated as CASSQDRVKLSSPQHF.

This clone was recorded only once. CDR3 DNA sequence: TGTGCCAGCAGTTCTACAGGGACAAGTTACGAGCAGTACTTC. The encoded protein is CASSSTGTSYEQYF. The gene calls are TRBV27 and TRBJ2-7; a weak D match, TRBD1 (6 bases). Germline V gene lookup returns CDR1 MNHEY and CDR2 SMNVEV (reference sequence). Deletions cut 4 bases from V and 4 bases from J, with 14 bases between. The CDR3 contains 14 residues.

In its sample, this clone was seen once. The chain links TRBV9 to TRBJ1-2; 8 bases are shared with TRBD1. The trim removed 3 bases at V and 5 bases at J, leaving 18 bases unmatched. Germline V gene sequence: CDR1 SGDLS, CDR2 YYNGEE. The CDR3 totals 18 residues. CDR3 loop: CASSAYPPTGAAQYGYTF. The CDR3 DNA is TGTGCCAGCAGCGCCTATCCCCCGACAGGGGCCGCCCAATATGGCTACACCTTC.

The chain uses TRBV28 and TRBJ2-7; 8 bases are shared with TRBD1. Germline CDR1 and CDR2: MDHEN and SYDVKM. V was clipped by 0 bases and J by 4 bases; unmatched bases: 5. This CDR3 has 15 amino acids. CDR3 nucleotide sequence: TGTGCCAGCAGTTTATGGGGGACAGGTTTTTACGAGCAGTACTTC. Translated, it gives CASSLWGTGFYEQYF. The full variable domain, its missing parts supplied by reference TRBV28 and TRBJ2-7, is DVKVTQSSRYLVKRTGEKVFLECVQDMDHENMFWYRQDPGLGLRLIYFSYDVKMKEKGDIPEGYSVSREKKERFSLILESASTNQTSMYLCASSLWGTGFYEQYFGPGTRLTVT.

The CDR3 here is CASSISSGEETQYF. The CDR3 DNA follows: TGTGCCAGTAGTATATCTTCGGGGGAAGAGACCCAGTACTTC. V is TRBV19 and J is TRBJ2-5, with a tentative D call TRBD2 (6 bases). The CDR3 totals 14 residues. V lost 2 bases to trimming and J lost 3 bases, with 10 bases between them. Per germline, CDR1 LNHDA and CDR2 SQIVND (reference sequence).

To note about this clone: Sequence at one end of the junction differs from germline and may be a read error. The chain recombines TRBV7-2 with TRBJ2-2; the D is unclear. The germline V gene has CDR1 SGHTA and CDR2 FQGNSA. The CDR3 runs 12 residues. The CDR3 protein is CASSLNTGELFF. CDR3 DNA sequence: TGTGCCAGCAGCTTAAACACGGGGGAGCTGTTTTTT. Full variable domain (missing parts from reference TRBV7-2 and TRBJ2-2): GAGVSQSPSNKVTEKGKDVELRCDPISGHTALYWYRQSLGQGLEFLIYFQGNSAPDKSGLPSDRFSAERTGGSVSTLTIQRTQQEDSAVYLCASSLNTGELFFGEGSRLTVL.

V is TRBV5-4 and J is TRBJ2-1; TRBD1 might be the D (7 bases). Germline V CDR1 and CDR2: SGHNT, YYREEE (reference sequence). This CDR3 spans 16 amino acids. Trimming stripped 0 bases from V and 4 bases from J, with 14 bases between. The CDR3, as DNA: TGTGCCAGCAGCTTGGATCCGACAGGGACTTACAATGAGCAGTTCTTC. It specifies CASSLDPTGTYNEQFF.

CDR3 coding DNA: TGTGCCAGTGGTAACCCGACCGGGACAGGGGGCTACGAGCAGTACTTC. It encodes CASGNPTGTGGYEQYF. The chain joins TRBV9 to TRBJ2-7; 11 bases agree with TRBD1. J was trimmed by 3 bases and V by 8 bases; bases with no gene match: 13. The CDR3 extends over 16 amino acids. In germline, CDR1 is SGDLS, CDR2 YYNGEE.

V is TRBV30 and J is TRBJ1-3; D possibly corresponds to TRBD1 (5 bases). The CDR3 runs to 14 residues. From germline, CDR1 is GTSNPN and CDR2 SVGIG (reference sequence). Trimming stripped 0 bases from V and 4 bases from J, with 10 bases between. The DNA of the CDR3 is TGTGCCTGGAGTGTAAGGAGACAGGGAAACACCATATATTTT. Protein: CAWSVRRQGNTIYF. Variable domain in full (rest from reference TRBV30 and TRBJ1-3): SQTIHQWPATLVQPVGSPLSLECTVEGTSNPNLYWYRQAAGRGLQLLFYSVGIGQISSEVPQNLSASRPQDRQFILSSKKLLLSDSGFYLCAWSVRRQGNTIYFGEGSWLTVV.

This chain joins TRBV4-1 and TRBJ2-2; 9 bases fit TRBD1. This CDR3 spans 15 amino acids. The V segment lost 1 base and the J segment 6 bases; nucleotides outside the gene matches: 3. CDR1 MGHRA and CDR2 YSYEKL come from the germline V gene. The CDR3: CASSQVGTGSGELFF. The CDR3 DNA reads TGCGCCAGCAGCCAAGTTGGGACAGGGTCCGGGGAGCTGTTTTTT.

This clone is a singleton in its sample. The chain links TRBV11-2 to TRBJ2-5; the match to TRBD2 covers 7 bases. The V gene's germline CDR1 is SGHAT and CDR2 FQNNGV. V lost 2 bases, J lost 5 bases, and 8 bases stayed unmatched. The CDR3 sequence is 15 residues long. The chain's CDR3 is CASSLFAGEEETQYF. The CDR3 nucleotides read TGTGCCAGCAGCTTATTTGCGGGAGAGGAGGAGACCCAGTACTTC.

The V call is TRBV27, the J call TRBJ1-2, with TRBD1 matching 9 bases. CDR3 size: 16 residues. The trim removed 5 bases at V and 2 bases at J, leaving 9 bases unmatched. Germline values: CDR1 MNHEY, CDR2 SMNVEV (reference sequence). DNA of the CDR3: TGTGCCAGCAGTGCCCCCGGGGACAGGGCAAACTATGGCTACACCTTC. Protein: CASSAPGDRANYGYTF.

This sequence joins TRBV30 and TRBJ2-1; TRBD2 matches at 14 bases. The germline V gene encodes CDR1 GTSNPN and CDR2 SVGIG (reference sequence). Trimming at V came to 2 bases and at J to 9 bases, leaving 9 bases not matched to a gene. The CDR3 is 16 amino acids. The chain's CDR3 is CAWSLGTSGSIGEQFF. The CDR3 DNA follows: TGTGCCTGGAGTCTCGGGACTAGCGGGAGTATCGGTGAGCAGTTCTTC. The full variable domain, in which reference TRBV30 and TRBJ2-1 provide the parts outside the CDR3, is SQTIHQWPATLVQPVGSPLSLECTVEGTSNPNLYWYRQAAGRGLQLLFYSVGIGQISSEVPQNLSASRPQDRQFILSSKKLLLSDSGFYLCAWSLGTSGSIGEQFFGPGTRLTVL.

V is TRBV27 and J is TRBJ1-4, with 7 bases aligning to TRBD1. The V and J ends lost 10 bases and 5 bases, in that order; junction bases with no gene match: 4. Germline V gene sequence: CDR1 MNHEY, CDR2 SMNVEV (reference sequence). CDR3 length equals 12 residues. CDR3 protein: CATRTGNEKLFF. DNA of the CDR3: TGTGCCACCAGGACAGGAAATGAAAAACTGTTTTTT. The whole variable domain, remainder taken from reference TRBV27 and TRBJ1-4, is EAQVTQNPRYLITVTGKKLTVTCSQNMNHEYMSWYRQDPGLGLRQIYYSMNVEVTDKGDVPEGYKVSRKEKRNFPLILESPSPNQTSLYFCATRTGNEKLFFGSGTQLSVL.

The CDR3 here is CASSLPGQTDAGELFF. Here the CDR3 DNA reads TGTGCCAGCAGCTTGCCGGGACAGACGGATGCCGGGGAGCTGTTTTTT. The gene calls are TRBV13 and TRBJ2-2, with 7 bases lining up with TRBD1. V was clipped by 3 bases and J by 6 bases; unmatched bases: 10. The germline gives CDR1 PRHDT, CDR2 FYEKMQ (reference sequence). The CDR3 length is 16 residues.

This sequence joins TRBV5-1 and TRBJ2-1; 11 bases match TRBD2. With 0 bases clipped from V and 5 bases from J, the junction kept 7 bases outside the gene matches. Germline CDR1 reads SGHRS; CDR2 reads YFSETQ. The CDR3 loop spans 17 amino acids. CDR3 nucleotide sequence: TGCGCCAGCAGCTTGGAGTCTAGCGGGAGGATGAACAATGAGCAGTTCTTC. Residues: CASSLESSGRMNNEQFF.

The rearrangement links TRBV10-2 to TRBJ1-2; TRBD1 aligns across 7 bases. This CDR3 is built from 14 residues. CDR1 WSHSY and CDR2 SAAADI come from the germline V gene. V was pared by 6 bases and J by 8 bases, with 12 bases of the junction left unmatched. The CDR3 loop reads CASRARQGRHGYTF. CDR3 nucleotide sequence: TGCGCCAGCAGGGCAAGACAGGGAAGACACGGCTACACCTTC.

The CDR3 loop reads CSAGQYEQYF. The CDR3 region has the DNA TGCAGTGCTGGACAGTACGAGCAGTACTTC. V gene TRBV20-1 combines with J gene TRBJ2-7, with D tentatively TRBD1 (6 bases). The germline V gene encodes CDR1 DFQATT and CDR2 SNEGSKA (reference sequence). The CDR3 consists of 10 residues. The V end lost 5 bases, the J end lost 4 bases, and 6 bases lay between the germline ends.

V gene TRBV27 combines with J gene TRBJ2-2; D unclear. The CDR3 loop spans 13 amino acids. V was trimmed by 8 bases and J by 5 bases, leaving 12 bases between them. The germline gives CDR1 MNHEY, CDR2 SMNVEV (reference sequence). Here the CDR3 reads CASGHSRTGELFF. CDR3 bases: TGTGCCAGCGGGCACAGTCGGACCGGGGAGCTGTTTTTT.

CDR3 sequence (DNA): TGTGCCAGCAGCGGGGACACGGACCCTGGAAACACCATATATTTT. The encoded protein is CASSGDTDPGNTIYF. V and J are TRBV28 and TRBJ1-3, with a tentative D call TRBD1 (6 bases). Germline loops: CDR1 MDHEN, CDR2 SYDVKM. This CDR3 has 15 residues. Trimming left V 6 bases short and J 2 bases short, with 14 bases between.

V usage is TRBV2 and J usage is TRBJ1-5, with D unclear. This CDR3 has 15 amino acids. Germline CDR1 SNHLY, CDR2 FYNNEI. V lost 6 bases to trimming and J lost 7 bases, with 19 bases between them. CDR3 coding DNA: TGTGCCAGCAGCGGGTCCAGCTCCGGCGTACAGCCCCAGCATTTT. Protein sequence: CASSGSSSGVQPQHF. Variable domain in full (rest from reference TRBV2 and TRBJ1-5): EPEVTQTPSHQVTQMGQEVILRCVPISNHLYFYWYRQILGQKVEFLVSFYNNEISEKSEIFDDQFSVERPDGSNFTLKIRSTKLEDSAMYFCASSGSSSGVQPQHFGDGTRLSIL.

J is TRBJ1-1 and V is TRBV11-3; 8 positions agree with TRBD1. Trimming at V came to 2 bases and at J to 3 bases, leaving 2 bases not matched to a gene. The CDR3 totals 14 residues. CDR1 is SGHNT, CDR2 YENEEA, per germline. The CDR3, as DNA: TGTGCCAGCAGCTTACAGGGGGCTCACACTGAAGCTTTCTTT. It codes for CASSLQGAHTEAFF.

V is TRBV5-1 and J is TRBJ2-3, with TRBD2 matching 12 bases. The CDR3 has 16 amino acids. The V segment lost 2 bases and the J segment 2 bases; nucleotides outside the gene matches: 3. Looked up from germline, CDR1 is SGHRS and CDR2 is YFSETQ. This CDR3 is CASSFPSGRATDTQYF. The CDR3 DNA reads TGCGCCAGCAGCTTTCCTAGCGGGAGGGCCACAGATACGCAGTATTTT.

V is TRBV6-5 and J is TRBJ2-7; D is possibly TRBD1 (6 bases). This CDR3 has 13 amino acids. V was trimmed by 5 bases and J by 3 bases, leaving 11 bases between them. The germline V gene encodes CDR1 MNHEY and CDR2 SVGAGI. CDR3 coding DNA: TGTGCCAGCAGTCGGACGGGACACTACGAGCAGTACTTC. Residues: CASSRTGHYEQYF.